The clone carrying this T cell receptor (beta chain) was found many times. Its antigen is currently unknown. The germline gives CDR1 SNHLY, CDR2 FYNNEI. Trimming took 8 bases from V and 0 from J; bases not matched to a gene: 5. The CDR3 is 15 amino acids. TCRdb used MiXCR to reprocess the reads, holding one entry per CDR3 protein. The sample has about 460,000 distinct CDR3 sequences, approximately 10% seen once. This entry belongs to a study of T cell repertoires in cytomegalovirus infection. Whole-study context: It can be stated that public TCR beta signatures indicated CMV infection as well as a matching HLA type.

Study conclusions and caveats: In two of eight donors, the top clonotype was HLA-C-restricted CMV-specific. Cumulative public TCR beta family frequency identified CMV carriers with the relevant HLA.

Sequencing was performed on PBMCs. The V call is TRBV2, the J call TRBJ2-1; 9 nucleotides agree with TRBD2. The sequence derives from a human donor in good health (CMV status not recorded). Some clones in this sample may be carry-over from other donors' samples. The CDR3 spells CASRREGFSYNEQFF. As DNA, the CDR3 is TGTGCCAGCCGGCGGGAGGGCTTCTCCTACAATGAGCAGTTCTTC.